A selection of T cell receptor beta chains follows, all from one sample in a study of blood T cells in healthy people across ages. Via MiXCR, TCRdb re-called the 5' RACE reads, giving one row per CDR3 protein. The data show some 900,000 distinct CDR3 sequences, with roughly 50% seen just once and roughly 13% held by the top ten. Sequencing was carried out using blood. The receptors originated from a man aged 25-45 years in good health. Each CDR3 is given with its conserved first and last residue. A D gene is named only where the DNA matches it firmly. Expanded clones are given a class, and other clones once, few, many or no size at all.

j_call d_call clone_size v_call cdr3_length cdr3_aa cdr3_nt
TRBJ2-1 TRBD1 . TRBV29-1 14 CSAPQGVSGNEQFF TGCAGCGCTCCGCAGGGGGTTAGTGGCAATGAGCAGTTCTTC
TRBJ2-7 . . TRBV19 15 CASSISGGVIYEQYF TGTGCCAGTAGTATCTCCGGAGGAGTAATCTACGAGCAGTACTTC
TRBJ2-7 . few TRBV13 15 CASSSGDRRSYEQYF TGTGCCAGCAGCTCGGGGGACAGACGCTCCTACGAGCAGTACTTC
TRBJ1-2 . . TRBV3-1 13 CASSQEHRGGYTF TGTGCCAGCAGCCAAGAACACCGCGGTGGCTACACCTTC
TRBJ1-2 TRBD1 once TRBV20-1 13 CSASSDRAYGYTF TGCAGTGCTTCGTCGGACAGGGCCTATGGCTACACCTTC
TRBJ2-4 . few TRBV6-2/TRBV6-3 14 CASRRAGTKNIQYF TGTGCCAGCCGTAGGGCGGGGACCAAAAACATTCAGTACTTC
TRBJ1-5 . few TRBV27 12 CASADSNQPQHF TGTGCCAGCGCCGACAGCAATCAGCCCCAGCATTTT
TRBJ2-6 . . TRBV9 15 CASSVSAAGANVLTF TGTGCCAGCAGCGTGAGTGCGGCTGGGGCCAACGTCCTGACTTTC
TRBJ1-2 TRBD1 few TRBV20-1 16 CSALDRVTVVRSGYTF TGCAGTGCCTTGGACAGGGTAACGGTCGTACGGAGTGGCTACACCTTC
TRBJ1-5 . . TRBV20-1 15 CSAPDRGELNQPQHF TGCAGTGCTCCTGACCGGGGGGAACTCAATCAGCCCCAGCATTTT
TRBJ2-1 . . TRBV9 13 CASSGTWRETQFF TGTGCCAGCAGCGGCACCTGGAGGGAGACCCAGTTCTTC